These 17 T cell receptor beta chains came from one sample sequenced in a study of T cells in Graves' hyperthyroidism and ophthalmopathy. RNA transcripts gave rise to amplified TCR beta CDR3 regions. The HTBI primer set was used in a first-round RT-PCR of the TCR CDR3. TCRdb itself ran the multiplex PCR reads through MiXCR, one entry per CDR3 protein. The sample lists hundreds of thousands of distinct CDR3 sequences, about 15% occurring once. Sequences were obtained from blood. Receptors were obtained from a woman aged 18 to 35 with Graves' hyperthyroidism.

The CDR3 loop reads CASSHWTENTEAFF. CDR3 DNA sequence: TGTGCCAGCAGCCATTGGACGGAGAACACTGAAGCTTTCTTT. The chain carries TRBV4-2 and TRBJ1-1; no reliable D call. V was shortened by 3 bases and J by 1 base, with 9 bases between the two germline ends. Germline CDR1 is LGHNA and CDR2 is YNFKEQ. The CDR3 loop spans 14 amino acids.

The sample holds many counts of this clonotype. The CDR3 sequence is CASQGGREGNEQFF. CDR3 DNA: TGTGCCAGCCAAGGGGGGCGGGAGGGGAATGAGCAGTTCTTC. The chain joins TRBV6-1 to TRBJ2-1, with TRBD2 matching 9 bases. V was pared by 8 bases and J by 7 bases, with 9 bases of the junction left unmatched. There are 14 residues in the CDR3. Germline V gene data show CDR1 as MNHNS and CDR2 as SASEGT.

This clonotype was recorded many times. The chain employs TRBV4-1 and TRBJ1-1, with D uncertain. V was pared by 4 bases and J by 6 bases, with 15 bases between. The V gene's germline CDR1 is MGHRA and CDR2 YSYEKL. The CDR3 spans 14 residues. Here the CDR3 DNA reads TGCGCCAGCAGCCCCCGTGGGTCTACAGCTGAAGCTTTCTTT. Its protein is CASSPRGSTAEAFF.

This chain joins TRBV5-6 and TRBJ1-2, with D unresolved. This CDR3 spans 11 amino acids. Germline CDR1 reads SGHDT; CDR2 reads YYEEEE. V lost 3 bases and J lost 11, with 11 bases in between. In DNA, the CDR3 is TGTGCCAGCAGCTCATTCACCGAGTACACCTTC. Residues: CASSSFTEYTF.

In this sample, this clonotype turned up a few times. The chain recombines TRBV3-1 with TRBJ2-7; D gene uncertain. Germline-derived CDR1 and CDR2 are LGHDT and YNNKEL (reference sequence). The CDR3 is made up of 14 amino acids. The ends were cut back, 5 bases at V and 2 bases at J, with 13 bases in the middle. The CDR3 spells CASSNGPPPYEQYF. The CDR3 DNA is TGTGCCAGCAGCAACGGGCCGCCTCCCTACGAGCAGTACTTC.

V usage is TRBV9 and J usage is TRBJ2-7; TRBD2 matches 11 bases. The V gene's germline CDR1 is SGDLS and CDR2 YYNGEE. This CDR3 is built from 15 residues. Germline trimming cut 3 bases from V and 0 bases from J; bases unmatched to any gene: 2. CDR3 DNA sequence: TGTGCCAGCAGCGCCCTAGCGGGAGGCTCCTACGAGCAGTACTTC. It is translated as CASSALAGGSYEQYF. Drawing the rest from reference TRBV9 and TRBJ2-7, the complete variable domain is DSGVTQTPKHLITATGQRVTLRCSPRSGDLSVYWYQQSLDQGLQFLIQYYNGEERAKGNILERFSAQQFPDLHSELNLSSLELGDSALYFCASSALAGGSYEQYFGPGTRLTVT.

This clonotype occurred many times. This chain links TRBV5-6 with TRBJ2-1; D remains unclear. This CDR3 is built from 14 residues. Germline V lookup: CDR1 SGHDT, CDR2 YYEEEE. V was pared by 1 base and J by 5 bases, with 10 bases between. CDR3 region: CASSLWVHHNEQFF. Here the CDR3 DNA reads TGTGCCAGCAGCTTGTGGGTCCATCACAATGAGCAGTTCTTC. Using reference TRBV5-6 and TRBJ2-1 for the parts outside the CDR3, the full variable domain is DAGVTQSPTHLIKTRGQQVTLRCSPKSGHDTVSWYQQALGQGPQFIFQYYEEEERQRGNFPDRFSGHQFPNYSSELNVNALLLGDSALYLCASSLWVHHNEQFFGPGTRLTVL.

This clonotype occurred many times. The V and J genes are TRBV20-1 and TRBJ1-1; D is unresolved. V lost 3 bases to trimming and J lost 2 bases, with 16 bases between them. The CDR3 is 15 amino acids. The germline gives CDR1 DFQATT, CDR2 SNEGSKA (reference sequence). CDR3 sequence (DNA): TGCAGTGCTAGCATTGAGATAGTAGTAAACACTGAAGCTTTCTTT. Amino acid sequence: CSASIEIVVNTEAFF.

This clonotype was counted many times. The chain is built from TRBV28 and TRBJ1-5; D remains unclear. The V gene lost 5 bases and the J gene lost 6 bases, with 11 bases spanning the gap. Germline V lookup: CDR1 MDHEN, CDR2 SYDVKM. The CDR3 has 13 amino acids. The CDR3: CASSGAFGQPQHF. The CDR3 nucleotides read TGTGCCAGCAGTGGCGCCTTCGGTCAGCCCCAGCATTTT.

This clonotype was seen only a few times. The chain has TRBV9 and TRBJ2-5, with a weak D call TRBD2 (5 bases). Germline-derived CDR1 and CDR2 are SGDLS and YYNGEE. The CDR3 has 16 amino acids. Trimming cost V 4 bases and J 4 bases, with 20 bases left between them. The chain's CDR3 is CASSPSERVGRETQYF. CDR3 in DNA: TGTGCCAGCAGCCCGTCCGAAAGGGTGGGGAGAGAGACCCAGTACTTC.

This clonotype was observed at least ten times. This chain connects TRBV6-1 to TRBJ2-2; D is perhaps TRBD1 (6 bases). CDR1 is MNHNS, CDR2 SASEGT, per germline. This CDR3 contains 13 residues. The V gene lost 5 bases and the J gene lost 5 bases, with 9 bases spanning the gap. The CDR3: CASSWDTTGELFF. The CDR3 DNA reads TGTGCCAGCAGTTGGGACACGACCGGGGAGCTGTTTTTT.

This clonotype appeared many times. V is TRBV2 and J is TRBJ1-5; possible D gene TRBD1, 5 bases. Germline V gene data show CDR1 as SNHLY and CDR2 as FYNNEI. This CDR3 comprises 13 residues. Trimming shortened V by 8 bases and J by 4 bases, and 12 bases separated the two germline ends. CDR3 in DNA: TGTGCCAGCCGCTCTGGGGGTAATCAGCCCCAGCATTTT. Amino acids: CASRSGGNQPQHF. The variable domain in full, completed from reference TRBV2 and TRBJ1-5, reads EPEVTQTPSHQVTQMGQEVILRCVPISNHLYFYWYRQILGQKVEFLVSFYNNEISEKSEIFDDQFSVERPDGSNFTLKIRSTKLEDSAMYFCASRSGGNQPQHFGDGTRLSIL.

The CDR3 protein is CASSQAPQTGFVQAFF. The DNA for the CDR3 is TGCGCCAGCAGCCAGGCCCCCCAAACAGGGTTTGTTCAAGCTTTCTTT. V is TRBV4-1 and J is TRBJ1-1; D might be TRBD1 (6 bases). CDR1 and CDR2 from the germline V gene are MGHRA and YSYEKL. Trimming cost V 3 bases and J 9 bases, with 23 bases left between them. The CDR3 is 16 amino acids.

This clonotype was recorded many times. Written as DNA, the CDR3 is TGTGCCAGCAGTGACCCTGGTCGTGAGCAGTTCTTC. This codes for CASSDPGREQFF. The chain is built from TRBV2 and TRBJ2-1, with D unresolved. Germline values: CDR1 SNHLY, CDR2 FYNNEI. V shed 3 bases and J shed 9 bases, with 9 bases lying between them. The CDR3 has 12 residues. Full variable domain (remainder filled in from reference TRBV2 and TRBJ2-1): EPEVTQTPSHQVTQMGQEVILRCVPISNHLYFYWYRQILGQKVEFLVSFYNNEISEKSEIFDDQFSVERPDGSNFTLKIRSTKLEDSAMYFCASSDPGREQFFGPGTRLTVL.

The V gene is TRBV10-3, the J gene TRBJ1-2; D is uncertain. The CDR3 is made up of 14 amino acids. Trimming removed 3 bases from V and 8 bases from J, with 16 bases in between. Germline V gene data show CDR1 as ENHRY and CDR2 as SYGVKD. The CDR3 DNA reads as TGTGCCATCAGTGATTCCGTCAGAGTGGGCGGCTACACCTTC. Encoded protein: CAISDSVRVGGYTF.

This clonotype was seen a handful of times. The chain carries TRBV5-5 and TRBJ2-3, with 9 bases lining up with TRBD2. Germline values: CDR1 SGHKS, CDR2 YYEKEE (reference sequence). The length of the CDR3 is 18 residues. V was clipped by 0 bases and J by 2 bases; unmatched bases: 10. CDR3: CASSLVLLAGKSTDTQYF. The CDR3 nucleotides read TGTGCCAGCAGCTTGGTGCTTCTAGCGGGGAAATCCACAGATACGCAGTATTTT.

This clonotype was recorded at least ten times. The rearrangement uses TRBV2 and TRBJ2-1; TRBD1 matches 7 bases. The CDR3 is 14 amino acids. The V segment lost 7 bases and the J segment 3 bases; nucleotides outside the gene matches: 6. Germline V gene data show CDR1 as SNHLY and CDR2 as FYNNEI. CDR3 sequence: CASKYRGLYNEQFF. The CDR3 DNA follows: TGTGCCAGCAAGTACAGGGGCCTCTACAATGAGCAGTTCTTC.